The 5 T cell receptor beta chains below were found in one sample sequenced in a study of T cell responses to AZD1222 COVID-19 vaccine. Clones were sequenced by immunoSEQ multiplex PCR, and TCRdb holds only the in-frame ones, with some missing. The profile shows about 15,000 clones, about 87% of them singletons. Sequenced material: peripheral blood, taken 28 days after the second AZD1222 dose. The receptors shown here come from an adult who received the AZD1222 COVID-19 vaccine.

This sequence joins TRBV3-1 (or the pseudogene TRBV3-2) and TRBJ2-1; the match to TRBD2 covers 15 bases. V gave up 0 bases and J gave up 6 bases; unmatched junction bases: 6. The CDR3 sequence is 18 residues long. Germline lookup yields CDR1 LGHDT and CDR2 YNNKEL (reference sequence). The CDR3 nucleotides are TGTGCCAGCAGCCAAGAGGGACTAGCGGGGGGCGGGGTCAATGAGCAGTTCTTC. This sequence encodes CASSQEGLAGGGVNEQFF.

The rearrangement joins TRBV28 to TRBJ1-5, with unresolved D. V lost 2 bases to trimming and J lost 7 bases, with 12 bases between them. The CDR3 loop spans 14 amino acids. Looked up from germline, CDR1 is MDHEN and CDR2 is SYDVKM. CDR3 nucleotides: TGTGCCAGCAGTTTAGCGGGGAGGTGGCAGCCCCAGCATTTT. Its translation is CASSLAGRWQPQHF. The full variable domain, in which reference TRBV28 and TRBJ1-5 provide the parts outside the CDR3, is DVKVTQSSRYLVKRTGEKVFLECVQDMDHENMFWYRQDPGLGLRLIYFSYDVKMKEKGDIPEGYSVSREKKERFSLILESASTNQTSMYLCASSLAGRWQPQHFGDGTRLSIL.

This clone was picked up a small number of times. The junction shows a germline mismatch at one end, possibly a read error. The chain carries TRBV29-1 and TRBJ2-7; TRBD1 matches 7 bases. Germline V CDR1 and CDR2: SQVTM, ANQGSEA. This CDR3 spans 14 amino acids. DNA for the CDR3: TGCAGCGTCGAAGGGGGCGATAGCTCCTACGAGCAGTACTTC. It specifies CSVEGGDSSYEQYF.

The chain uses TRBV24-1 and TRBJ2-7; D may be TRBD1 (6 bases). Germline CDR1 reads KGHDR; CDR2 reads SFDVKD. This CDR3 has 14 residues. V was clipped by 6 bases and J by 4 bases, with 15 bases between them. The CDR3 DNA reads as TGTGCCACCAGTAACACGGGGACAAAATACGAGCAGTACTTC. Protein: CATSNTGTKYEQYF.

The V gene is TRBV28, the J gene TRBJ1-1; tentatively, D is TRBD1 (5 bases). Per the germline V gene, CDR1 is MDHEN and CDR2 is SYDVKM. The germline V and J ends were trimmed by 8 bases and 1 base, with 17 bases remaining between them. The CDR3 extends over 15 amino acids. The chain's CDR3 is CASRTGGVRNTEAFF. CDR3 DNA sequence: TGTGCCAGCCGAACGGGGGGAGTTAGGAACACTGAAGCTTTCTTT.